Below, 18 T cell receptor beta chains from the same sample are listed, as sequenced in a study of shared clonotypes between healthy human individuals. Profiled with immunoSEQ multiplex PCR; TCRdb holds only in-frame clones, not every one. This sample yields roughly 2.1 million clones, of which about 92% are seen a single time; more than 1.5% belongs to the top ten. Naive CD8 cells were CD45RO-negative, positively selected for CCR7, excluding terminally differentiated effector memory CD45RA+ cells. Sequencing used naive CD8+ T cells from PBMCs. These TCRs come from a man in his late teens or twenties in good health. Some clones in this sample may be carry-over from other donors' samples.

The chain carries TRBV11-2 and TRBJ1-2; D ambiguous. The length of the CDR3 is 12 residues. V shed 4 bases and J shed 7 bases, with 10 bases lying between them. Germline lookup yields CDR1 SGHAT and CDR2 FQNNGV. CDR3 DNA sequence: TGTGCCAGCAGCTATCGTATCGGTGGCTACACCTTC. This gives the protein CASSYRIGGYTF.

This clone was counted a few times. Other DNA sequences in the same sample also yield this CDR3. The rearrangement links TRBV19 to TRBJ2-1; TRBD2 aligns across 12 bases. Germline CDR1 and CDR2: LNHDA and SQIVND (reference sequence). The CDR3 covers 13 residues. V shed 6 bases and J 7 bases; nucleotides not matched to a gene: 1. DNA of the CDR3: TGTGCCAGTAGACTAGCGGGAGGAAATGAGCAGTTCTTC. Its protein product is CASRLAGGNEQFF.

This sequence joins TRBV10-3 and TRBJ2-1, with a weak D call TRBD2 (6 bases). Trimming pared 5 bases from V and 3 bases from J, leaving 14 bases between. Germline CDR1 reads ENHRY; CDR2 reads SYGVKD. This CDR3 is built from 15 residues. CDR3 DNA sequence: TGTGCCATCAGTCCGGACGGGAGACTCTACAATGAGCAGTTCTTC. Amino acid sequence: CAISPDGRLYNEQFF.

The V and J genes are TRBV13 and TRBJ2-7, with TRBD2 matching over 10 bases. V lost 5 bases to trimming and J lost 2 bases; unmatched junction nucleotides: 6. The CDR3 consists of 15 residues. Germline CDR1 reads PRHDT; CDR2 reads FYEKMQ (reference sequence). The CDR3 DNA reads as TGTGCCAGCAGCACCCGAGCGGGAGGGACCTACGAGCAGTACTTC. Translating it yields CASSTRAGGTYEQYF.

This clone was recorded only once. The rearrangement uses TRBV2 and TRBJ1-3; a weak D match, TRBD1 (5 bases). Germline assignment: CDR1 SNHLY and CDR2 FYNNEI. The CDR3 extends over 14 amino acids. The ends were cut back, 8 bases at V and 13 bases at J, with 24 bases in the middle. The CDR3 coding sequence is TGTGCCAGCGGTTGGGTGAAGGGGACCTCTCCAATATATTTT. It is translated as CASGWVKGTSPIYF.

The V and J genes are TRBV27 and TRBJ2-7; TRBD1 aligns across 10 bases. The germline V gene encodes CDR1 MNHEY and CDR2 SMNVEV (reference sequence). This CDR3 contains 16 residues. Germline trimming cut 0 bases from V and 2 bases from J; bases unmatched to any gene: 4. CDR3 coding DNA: TGTGCCAGCAGTTTATCCGCCGGGACAGGGGCCTACGAGCAGTACTTC. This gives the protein CASSLSAGTGAYEQYF.

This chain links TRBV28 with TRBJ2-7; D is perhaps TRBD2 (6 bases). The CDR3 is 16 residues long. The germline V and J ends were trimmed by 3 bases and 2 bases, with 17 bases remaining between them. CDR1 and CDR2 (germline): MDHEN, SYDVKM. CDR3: CASSFGRLVGPYEQYF. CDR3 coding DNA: TGTGCCAGCAGTTTTGGGAGACTAGTGGGGCCCTACGAGCAGTACTTC.

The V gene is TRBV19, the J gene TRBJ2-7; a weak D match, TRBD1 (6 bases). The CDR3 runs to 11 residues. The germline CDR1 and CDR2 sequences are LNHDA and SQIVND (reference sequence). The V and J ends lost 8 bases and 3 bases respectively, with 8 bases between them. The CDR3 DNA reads TGTGCCAGTGGACAGTTCTACGAGCAGTACTTC. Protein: CASGQFYEQYF.

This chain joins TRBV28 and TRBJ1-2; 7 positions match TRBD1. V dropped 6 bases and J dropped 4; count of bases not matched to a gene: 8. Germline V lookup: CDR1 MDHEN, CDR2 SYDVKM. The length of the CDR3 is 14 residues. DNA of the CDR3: TGTGCCAGCAGCTCTCTCAGGGGGTTCTATGGCTACACCTTC. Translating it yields CASSSLRGFYGYTF.

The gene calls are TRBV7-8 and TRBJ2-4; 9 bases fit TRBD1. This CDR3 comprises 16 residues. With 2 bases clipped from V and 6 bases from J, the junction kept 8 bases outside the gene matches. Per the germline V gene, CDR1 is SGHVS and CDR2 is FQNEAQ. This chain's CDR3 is CASSLWGQGGVNIQYF. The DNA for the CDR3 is TGTGCCAGCAGCTTATGGGGACAGGGTGGGGTAAACATTCAGTACTTC. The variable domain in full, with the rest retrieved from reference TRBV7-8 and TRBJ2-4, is GAGVSQSPRYKVAKRGQDVALRCDPISGHVSLFWYQQALGQGPEFLTYFQNEAQLDKSGLPSDRFFAERPEGSVSTLKIQRTQQEDSAVYLCASSLWGQGGVNIQYFGAGTRLSVL.

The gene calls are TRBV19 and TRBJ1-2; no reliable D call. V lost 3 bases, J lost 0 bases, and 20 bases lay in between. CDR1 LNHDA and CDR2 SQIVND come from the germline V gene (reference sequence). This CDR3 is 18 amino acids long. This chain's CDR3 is CASSIIQPILLPNYGYTF. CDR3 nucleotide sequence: TGTGCCAGTAGTATTATCCAACCCATTCTACTGCCTAACTATGGCTACACCTTC.

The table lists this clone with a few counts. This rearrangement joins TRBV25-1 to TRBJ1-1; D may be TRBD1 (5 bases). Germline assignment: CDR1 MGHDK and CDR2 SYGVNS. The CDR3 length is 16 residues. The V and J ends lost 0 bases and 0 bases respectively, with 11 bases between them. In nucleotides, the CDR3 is TGTGCCAGCAGTGAATATAGTGGGGGAGTGAACACTGAAGCTTTCTTT. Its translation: CASSEYSGGVNTEAFF.

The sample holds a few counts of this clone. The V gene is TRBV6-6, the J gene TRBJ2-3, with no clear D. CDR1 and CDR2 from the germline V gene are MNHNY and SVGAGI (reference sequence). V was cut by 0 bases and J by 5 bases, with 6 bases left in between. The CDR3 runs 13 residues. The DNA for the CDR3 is TGTGCCAGCAGTTACTCGAACGGAGATACGCAGTATTTT. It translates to CASSYSNGDTQYF.

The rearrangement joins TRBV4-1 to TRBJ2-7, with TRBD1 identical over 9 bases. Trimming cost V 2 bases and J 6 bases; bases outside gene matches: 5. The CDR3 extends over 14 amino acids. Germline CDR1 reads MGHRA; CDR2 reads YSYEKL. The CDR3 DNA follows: TGCGCCAGCAGCCAAAAGGGACAGGGTGCCGAGCAGTACTTC. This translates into CASSQKGQGAEQYF.

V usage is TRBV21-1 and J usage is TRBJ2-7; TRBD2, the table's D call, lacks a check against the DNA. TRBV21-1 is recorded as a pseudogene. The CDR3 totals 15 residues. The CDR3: CASSKGEAGVNEQYF. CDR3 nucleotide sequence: TGTGCCAGCAGCAAAGGTGAAGCGGGAGTGAACGAGCAGTACTTC.

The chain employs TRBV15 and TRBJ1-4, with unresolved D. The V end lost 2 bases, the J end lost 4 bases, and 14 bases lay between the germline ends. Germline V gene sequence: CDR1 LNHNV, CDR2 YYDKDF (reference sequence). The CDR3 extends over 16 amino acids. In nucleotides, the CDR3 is TGTGCCACCAGCAGATTCCCGGGGATGAGTAATGAAAAACTGTTTTTT. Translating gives CATSRFPGMSNEKLFF.

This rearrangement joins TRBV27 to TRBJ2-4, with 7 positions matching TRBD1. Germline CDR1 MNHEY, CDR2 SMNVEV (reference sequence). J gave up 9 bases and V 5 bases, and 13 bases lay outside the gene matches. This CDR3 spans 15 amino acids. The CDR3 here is CASSQHMTGHGIQYF. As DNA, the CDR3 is TGTGCCAGCAGTCAGCATATGACAGGGCATGGCATTCAGTACTTC.

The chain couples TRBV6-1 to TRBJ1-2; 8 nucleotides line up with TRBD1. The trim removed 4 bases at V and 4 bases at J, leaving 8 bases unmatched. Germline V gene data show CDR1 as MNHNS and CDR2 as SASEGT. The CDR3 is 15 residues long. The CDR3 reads CASSGTTGVGYGYTF. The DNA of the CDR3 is TGTGCCAGCAGTGGGACGACAGGGGTTGGCTATGGCTACACCTTC.